Shown below are 24 T cell receptor beta chains from a single sample sequenced in a study of blood T cell repertoires in COVID-19. The data were produced by immunoSEQ multiplex PCR, yet TCRdb's version contains in-frame clones alone and is incomplete. The sample consists of about 300,000 clones, around nine tenths of them appearing once. Sequenced sample: PBMCs or T cells enriched from blood (not recorded which). Receptors were obtained from a woman in her twenties or thirties who had recovered from COVID-19.

The chain is built from TRBV6-5 and TRBJ1-1; D not resolved. Germline CDR1 reads MNHEY; CDR2 reads SVGAGI. The CDR3 contains 12 residues. Trimming removed 5 bases from V and 8 bases from J, with 12 bases in between. CDR3 nucleotide sequence: TGTGCCAGCAGTAGCACTGTCGGGGAAGCTTTCTTT. It is translated as CASSSTVGEAFF.

The J gene is TRBJ2-2, the V gene TRBV12-3 or TRBV12-4; D gene unclear. The CDR3 totals 13 residues. The V gene lost 8 bases and the J gene lost 6 bases, with 13 bases spanning the gap. The CDR3 sequence is CASAVPGSGELFF. Written as DNA, the CDR3 is TGTGCCAGCGCAGTCCCAGGCTCCGGGGAGCTGTTTTTT.

The V and J genes are TRBV4-3 and TRBJ1-4; 8 nucleotides match TRBD1. Germline lookup yields CDR1 LGHNA and CDR2 YSLEER. CDR3 length: 15 residues. The V segment lost 4 bases and the J segment 7 bases; nucleotides outside the gene matches: 8. CDR3 DNA: TGCGCCAGCAGCCTCCTGGGACAGGAGGGTGAAAAACTGTTTTTT. Its protein is CASSLLGQEGEKLFF.

The rearrangement links TRBV6-5 to TRBJ1-1, with a weak D call TRBD1 (5 bases). The germline V gene has CDR1 MNHEY and CDR2 SVGAGI. There are 12 residues in the CDR3. The V end lost 4 bases, the J end lost 9 bases, and 12 bases lay between the germline ends. CDR3 in amino acids: CASSFPRVKAFF. CDR3 nucleotide sequence: TGTGCCAGCAGTTTCCCCAGGGTAAAAGCTTTCTTT.

The chain is built from TRBV9 and TRBJ2-7; TRBD2 agrees at 7 bases. CDR1 and CDR2 from the germline V gene are SGDLS and YYNGEE. After removal of 3 bases from V and 0 bases from J, the junction contained 9 bases not matched to a gene. There are 16 residues in the CDR3. The CDR3 DNA reads TGTGCCAGCAGCGCGCGAGCGGGGATCAACTCCTACGAGCAGTACTTC. This translates into CASSARAGINSYEQYF.

V and J are TRBV10-3 and TRBJ2-4; TRBD2 agrees at 11 bases. Germline V gene sequence: CDR1 ENHRY, CDR2 SYGVKD. V trimming: 4 bases; J trimming: 0 bases; junction bases outside the gene matches: 8. The length of the CDR3 is 18 residues. As DNA, the CDR3 is TGTGCCATCAGTGGGGAGACTAGCGGGGTGATAGCCAAAAACATTCAGTACTTC. Protein sequence: CAISGETSGVIAKNIQYF.

The chain employs TRBV19 and TRBJ1-1; maybe TRBD1 (6 bases). From germline, CDR1 is LNHDA and CDR2 SQIVND (reference sequence). Trimming took off 8 bases at V and 5 bases at J, with 15 bases between the two ends. The CDR3 is made up of 13 amino acids. This chain's CDR3 is CASSQGLGTEAFF. The DNA for the CDR3 is TGTGCCAGTTCACAGGGCCTTGGGACTGAAGCTTTCTTT.

The chain links TRBV9 to TRBJ2-5; 9 nucleotides align to TRBD2. CDR1 and CDR2 (germline): SGDLS, YYNGEE. This CDR3 region has 15 residues. V lost 3 bases and J lost 5; bases outside the gene matches: 8. CDR3 sequence: CASSARGLAAETQYF. Written as DNA, the CDR3 is TGTGCCAGCAGCGCGAGGGGACTAGCCGCGGAGACCCAGTACTTC.

The chain employs TRBV6-5 and TRBJ1-1; D remains ambiguous. Germline values: CDR1 MNHEY, CDR2 SVGAGI. The CDR3 extends over 11 amino acids. V gave up 4 bases and J gave up 8 bases, with 8 bases separating them. The CDR3, as DNA: TGTGCCAGCAGTTCTCTCTCCGAAGCTTTCTTT. Translation gives CASSSLSEAFF.

Note on this clone: Other nucleotide sequences from this sample produce the same CDR3. The chain has TRBV18 and TRBJ1-1; no clear D. V gave up 2 bases and J gave up 0 bases, with 10 bases separating them. The CDR3 is 15 amino acids. Germline CDR1 KGHSH, CDR2 LQKENI. The CDR3 nucleotides read TGTGCCAGCTCACCAAGGGAGGCGATGAACACTGAAGCTTTCTTT. Translated, it gives CASSPREAMNTEAFF.

This clone is a singleton in its sample. The rearrangement uses TRBV6-1 and TRBJ2-2; 7 bases map to TRBD1. Trimming cost V 6 bases and J 4 bases; bases outside gene matches: 8. CDR1 and CDR2 (germline): MNHNS, SASEGT. The CDR3 covers 15 residues. CDR3 amino acids: CASSSRDSFTGELFF. DNA for the CDR3: TGTGCCAGCAGCTCCCGGGACAGTTTCACCGGGGAGCTGTTTTTT.

This chain joins TRBV7-2 and TRBJ2-7; TRBD1 is a possible D gene (5 bases). The ends were cut back, 0 bases at V and 2 bases at J, with 11 bases in the middle. CDR3 size: 15 residues. The germline V gene has CDR1 SGHTA and CDR2 FQGNSA. The CDR3: CASSLALQGTYEQYF. CDR3 nucleotide sequence: TGTGCCAGCAGCTTAGCGCTCCAGGGAACCTACGAGCAGTACTTC.

This chain links TRBV5-1 with TRBJ2-6, with a tentative D call TRBD2 (5 bases). V was clipped by 0 bases and J by 3 bases, with 13 bases between them. Germline CDR1 SGHRS, CDR2 YFSETQ. CDR3 size: 17 residues. The DNA of the CDR3 is TGCGCCAGCAGCTTGGGGGCAGGAGGAGGTGGGGCCAACGTCCTGACTTTC. Amino acid sequence: CASSLGAGGGGANVLTF.

The chain recombines TRBV10-3 with TRBJ1-5; D uncertain. Looked up from germline, CDR1 is ENHRY and CDR2 is SYGVKD. With 3 bases removed from V and 0 bases from J, the gap between germline ends came to 9 bases. This CDR3 spans 15 amino acids. The CDR3 spells CAISDGDFSNQPQHF. CDR3 coding DNA: TGTGCCATCAGTGACGGGGATTTTAGCAATCAGCCCCAGCATTTT.

The chain couples TRBV7-2 to TRBJ1-2; TRBD1 aligns across 9 bases. Germline assignment: CDR1 SGHTA and CDR2 FQGNSA. CDR3 length: 16 amino acids. Trimming at V came to 2 bases and at J to 3 bases, leaving 7 bases not matched to a gene. Here the CDR3 DNA reads TGTGCCAGCAGCTTACCCCACAGGGGGCATGACTATGGCTACACCTTC. Translating it yields CASSLPHRGHDYGYTF.

The chain has TRBV13 and TRBJ1-2; D not resolved. CDR1 is PRHDT, CDR2 FYEKMQ, per germline (reference sequence). This CDR3 contains 14 residues. The V end was cut by 1 base, the J end by 4 bases, with 10 bases between. The CDR3: CASSLEGGSYGYTF. CDR3 in DNA: TGTGCCAGCAGCTTAGAGGGAGGGAGCTATGGCTACACCTTC. Combining the CDR3 with reference TRBV13 and TRBJ1-2 gives the whole variable domain AAGVIQSPRHLIKEKRETATLKCYPIPRHDTVYWYQQGPGQDPQFLISFYEKMQSDKGSIPDRFSAQQFSDYHSELNMSSLELGDSALYFCASSLEGGSYGYTFGSGTRLTVV.

The genes are TRBV4-1 and TRBJ1-2; TRBD1 aligns across 11 bases. The germline CDR1 and CDR2 sequences are MGHRA and YSYEKL. The CDR3 runs 14 residues. After removal of 4 bases from V and 8 bases from J, the junction contained 6 bases not matched to a gene. CDR3 coding DNA: TGCGCCAGCAGCCTTATGGACAGGGGGCAGGGCTACACCTTC. This encodes CASSLMDRGQGYTF.

The chain joins TRBV7-6 to TRBJ1-1, with D possibly TRBD1 on 6 matching bases. The CDR3 is 14 amino acids. The V end was cut by 1 base, the J end by 3 bases, with 9 bases between. CDR1 is SGHVS, CDR2 FNYEAQ, per germline. In DNA form, the CDR3 reads TGTGCCAGCAGCTTAGGAGGGGGGGACACTGAAGCTTTCTTT. Amino acids: CASSLGGGDTEAFF.

This chain joins TRBV6-2 or TRBV6-3 and TRBJ2-7; the match to TRBD2 covers 9 bases. The CDR3 is made up of 15 amino acids. CDR1 is MNHEY, CDR2 SVGEGT, per germline. The J segment lost 0 bases and the V segment lost 6 bases, leaving 6 bases of the junction unmatched. This CDR3 reads CASSRSGGYSYEQYF. The CDR3 DNA sequence: TGTGCCAGCAGCAGAAGCGGGGGGTACTCCTACGAGCAGTACTTC.

The chain links TRBV18 to TRBJ1-4; 9 bases align to TRBD1. The V and J ends lost 5 bases and 7 bases, in that order; junction bases with no gene match: 5. This CDR3 is 14 amino acids long. CDR1 is KGHSH, CDR2 LQKENI, per germline. CDR3 in amino acids: CASSKGQGGEKLFF. The CDR3 nucleotides are TGTGCCAGCTCAAAGGGACAGGGAGGTGAAAAACTGTTTTTT.

The chain is built from TRBV5-6 and TRBJ2-3; D is possibly TRBD2 (6 bases). Germline V gene data show CDR1 as SGHDT and CDR2 as YYEEEE. The CDR3 is 15 amino acids. Trimming took off 2 bases at V and 3 bases at J, with 13 bases between the two ends. The CDR3 protein is CASSFDRRGTDTQYF. The CDR3, as DNA: TGTGCCAGCAGCTTCGATCGGCGGGGAACAGATACGCAGTATTTT.

This chain links TRBV18 with TRBJ1-5; 10 bases fit TRBD1. This CDR3 is 16 amino acids long. J was trimmed by 2 bases and V by 6 bases; bases with no gene match: 7. Germline V gives CDR1 KGHSH, CDR2 LQKENI. The CDR3 protein is CASSDGTGEGNQPQHF. In DNA, the CDR3 is TGTGCCAGCTCGGATGGGACAGGGGAAGGCAATCAGCCCCAGCATTTT.

This clone was seen a few times. The J gene is TRBJ2-7, the V gene TRBV5-6; maybe TRBD1 (5 bases). CDR1 and CDR2 (germline): SGHDT, YYEEEE. V gave up 5 bases and J gave up 2 bases, with 14 bases separating them. The CDR3 runs 14 residues. The CDR3 nucleotides read TGTGCCAGCAGTTTTCCAGGGTCAACCTACGAGCAGTACTTC. Its protein product is CASSFPGSTYEQYF.

This clone was observed once. The chain couples TRBV9 to TRBJ2-1, with 9 bases that match TRBD1. V gave up 4 bases and J gave up 2 bases; unmatched junction bases: 4. CDR1 and CDR2 from the germline V gene are SGDLS and YYNGEE. The CDR3 covers 15 residues. The CDR3 protein is CASSLDRGTYNEQFF. The DNA of the CDR3 is TGTGCCAGCAGCCTCGACAGGGGGACCTACAATGAGCAGTTCTTC. Combining the CDR3 with reference TRBV9 and TRBJ2-1 gives the whole variable domain DSGVTQTPKHLITATGQRVTLRCSPRSGDLSVYWYQQSLDQGLQFLIQYYNGEERAKGNILERFSAQQFPDLHSELNLSSLELGDSALYFCASSLDRGTYNEQFFGPGTRLTVL.